This T cell receptor (beta chain) was captured by sequencing in a study of control samples from healthy donors and cancer patients. Per the germline V gene, CDR1 is LNHDA and CDR2 is SQIVND (reference sequence). The CDR3 is 15 amino acids. With 0 bases removed from V and 5 bases from J, the gap between germline ends came to 13 bases. This table comes from immunoSEQ multiplex PCR, and its TCRdb copy is limited to in-frame clones, with some not included. Of some 110,000 clones in the sample, 83% were seen once. The sample taken for sequencing was blood. The TCR originated in a woman in her forties or fifties in good health. The gene calls are TRBV19 and TRBJ1-1; D ambiguous. CDR3 nucleotides: TGTGCCAGTAGTATAGATCGAGCCCCCATAACTGAAGCTTTCTTT. Protein sequence: CASSIDRAPITEAFF.